These T cell receptor beta chains were read from a single sample in a study of T-cell memory formation after mild COVID-19. TCRdb fed the 5' RACE reads into MiXCR, producing one record per CDR3 protein. The table includes around 250,000 distinct CDR3 sequences, less than 20% detected once. Input material: PBMCs or a T cell subset sorted from them (not recorded which). The receptors here all came from an adult woman who had mild COVID-19 (a few samples of this study predate the infection). Cell type and time point are not known. The CDR3 runs from the conserved cysteine through the conserved F or W. D genes are given only for firm matches. Clone sizes are given selectively: once, few, many, or a class where the clone is expanded.

J gene	D gene	V gene	clone size	CDR3 protein	CDR3 DNA
TRBJ2-1	TRBD2	TRBV9	-	CASSVGSSGSYEQFF	TGTGCCAGCAGCGTAGGGTCTAGCGGGAGTTATGAGCAGTTCTTC
TRBJ1-5	-	TRBV7-2	-	CASSFHSNQPQHF	TGTGCCAGCAGCTTTCATAGCAATCAGCCCCAGCATTTT
TRBJ2-3	TRBD1	TRBV7-2	few	CASSLAGQGPTDTQYF	TGTGCCAGCAGCTTAGCGGGACAGGGGCCCACAGATACGCAGTATTTT
TRBJ2-3	TRBD2	TRBV5-4	few	CASSPTSGTDTQYF	TGTGCCAGCAGCCCGACTAGCGGGACAGATACGCAGTATTTT
TRBJ2-1	-	TRBV11-2	-	CASSPILGRHEQFF	TGTGCCAGCAGCCCCATTCTGGGACGCCATGAGCAGTTCTTC
TRBJ2-3	-	TRBV5-1	few	CASSPRLAEGADTQYF	TGCGCCAGCAGCCCACGTCTAGCAGAGGGCGCAGATACGCAGTATTTT
TRBJ2-1	-	TRBV7-2	few	CASSPHRYDEQFF	TGTGCCAGCAGCCCGCATCGGTATGATGAGCAGTTCTTC
TRBJ2-6	TRBD1	TRBV6-1	-	CASSLTSRRGLGSGANVLTF	TGTGCCAGCAGTCTCACGTCGCGAAGGGGGCTCGGGTCTGGGGCCAACGTCCTGACTTTC
TRBJ1-1	-	TRBV29-1	many	CSVVGGMGTEAFF	TGCAGCGTTGTAGGGGGGATGGGAACTGAAGCTTTCTTT
TRBJ2-6	TRBD1	TRBV6-2/TRBV6-3	-	CASNEDRVSSGANVLTF	TGTGCCAGCAACGAGGACAGGGTCAGCTCTGGGGCCAACGTCCTGACTTTC
TRBJ2-3	-	TRBV7-3	-	CASSGDSTDTQYF	TGTGCCAGCAGCGGCGACAGCACAGATACGCAGTATTTT
TRBJ2-1	TRBD1	TRBV24-1	-	CATSGTGTGESYNEQFF	TGTGCCACCAGTGGCACCGGGACAGGGGAATCCTACAATGAGCAGTTCTTC
TRBJ1-5	-	TRBV6-5	-	CASSYSPNSNQPQHF	TGTGCCAGCAGTTACTCGCCTAATAGCAATCAGCCCCAGCATTTT
TRBJ2-7	-	TRBV19	few	CASSIVAYYEQYF	TGTGCCAGTAGTATAGTAGCTTACTACGAGCAGTACTTC
TRBJ2-5	TRBD1	TRBV9	few	CASSIQGAGGETQYF	TGTGCCAGCAGCATACAGGGGGCAGGCGGAGAGACCCAGTACTTC
TRBJ1-1	TRBD1	TRBV5-1	-	CASSLRSRDRGNTEAFF	TGCGCCAGCAGCTTGCGGTCCCGGGACAGGGGGAACACTGAAGCTTTCTTT
TRBJ2-1	TRBD2	TRBV12-3/TRBV12-4	many	CASNRLAGGNNEQFF	TGTGCCAGCAATCGACTAGCGGGGGGCAACAATGAGCAGTTCTTC
TRBJ2-1	-	TRBV12-3/TRBV12-4	-	CAIGGFNEQFF	TGTGCCATAGGGGGATTCAATGAGCAGTTCTTC
TRBJ2-1	TRBD2	TRBV6-5	-	CASSYGGGSGGAKYNEQFF	TGTGCCAGCAGTTACGGTGGTGGTAGCGGGGGGGCTAAGTACAATGAGCAGTTCTTC
TRBJ2-1	TRBD1	TRBV5-4	few	CASSPETGGYNEQFF	TGTGCCAGCAGCCCCGAGACAGGGGGGTACAATGAGCAGTTCTTC
TRBJ1-1	TRBD1	TRBV7-9	-	CASSLAGWDRVNTEAFF	TGTGCCAGCAGCTTAGCTGGGTGGGACAGGGTGAACACTGAAGCTTTCTTT
TRBJ2-3	-	TRBV6-5	few	CASSYSKDRDTQYF	TGTGCCAGCAGTTACTCCAAGGATAGGGATACGCAGTATTTT
TRBJ2-1	TRBD2	TRBV5-1	few	CASSGVAGGRDEQFF	TGCGCCAGCAGCGGGGTAGCGGGGGGGCGAGATGAGCAGTTCTTC
TRBJ2-3	TRBD2	TRBV11-3	-	CASSLDYRRGTDTQYF	TGTGCCAGCAGCTTAGATTACAGGCGGGGGACAGATACGCAGTATTTT
TRBJ2-2	TRBD1	TRBV7-2	-	CASSSQGARGGELFF	TGTGCCAGCAGCTCACAGGGGGCGCGAGGCGGGGAGCTGTTTTTT
TRBJ1-2	-	TRBV7-9	few	CASSGEVTRYTF	TGTGCCAGCAGCGGTGAGGTTACGCGCTACACCTTC
TRBJ1-6	-	TRBV12-3/TRBV12-4	-	CASSLLGVLNSPLHF	TGTGCCAGCAGTTTACTGGGGGTGTTGAATTCACCCCTCCACTTT
TRBJ2-1	-	TRBV7-9	few	CASRPAGARRNEQFF	TGTGCCAGCAGACCAGCCGGGGCAAGGAGGAATGAGCAGTTCTTC
TRBJ1-2	-	TRBV3-1	-	CASSPSWGGDYGYTF	TGTGCCAGCAGCCCCTCGTGGGGAGGAGACTATGGCTACACCTTC
TRBJ2-1	-	TRBV5-6	once	CASSWGSKTQFF	TGTGCCAGCAGCTGGGGGTCCAAGACTCAGTTCTTC
TRBJ1-5	-	TRBV5-6	few	CASSLRLGIHQPQHF	TGTGCCAGCAGCTTGCGTCTCGGGATACATCAGCCCCAGCATTTT
TRBJ1-1	TRBD1	TRBV7-6	-	CASSSQRDREAFF	TGTGCCAGCAGCTCACAACGGGACAGGGAAGCTTTCTTT
TRBJ1-2	TRBD1	TRBV29-1	many	CSVAGQGADGYTF	TGCAGCGTAGCTGGACAGGGGGCAGATGGCTACACCTTC
TRBJ2-1	-	TRBV20-1	few	CSSQLRGVEQFF	TGCAGTAGTCAACTCAGGGGGGTAGAGCAGTTCTTC
TRBJ1-3	-	TRBV5-5	-	CASSLRGSGGNTIYF	TGTGCCAGCAGCTTGAGGGGATCCGGAGGAAACACCATATATTTT
TRBJ2-3	TRBD2	TRBV4-1	many	CASSVRLAGNGDTQYF	TGCGCCAGCAGCGTCCGACTAGCGGGGAATGGGGATACGCAGTATTTT
TRBJ2-2	TRBD2	TRBV23-1	few	CASSQIPPSGRRGTGELFF	TGCGCCAGCAGTCAAATCCCCCCTAGCGGGAGGCGGGGCACCGGGGAGCTGTTTTTT
TRBJ1-2	-	TRBV4-1	few	CASSPYGQGRYGYTF	TGCGCCAGCAGCCCCTACGGTCAGGGTCGATATGGCTACACCTTC
TRBJ1-5	-	TRBV5-5	-	CASSVDSLNQPQHF	TGTGCCAGCAGCGTGGACAGCCTCAATCAGCCCCAGCATTTT
TRBJ2-1	TRBD2	TRBV10-3	many	CAISESRASGVPSSYNEQFF	TGTGCCATCAGTGAGTCTAGGGCTAGCGGGGTTCCGAGCTCCTACAATGAGCAGTTCTTC
TRBJ2-7	-	TRBV7-3	-	CASSLTRAHEQYF	TGTGCCAGCAGCTTAACCAGGGCCCACGAGCAGTACTTC
TRBJ2-3	TRBD2	TRBV6-6	once	CARTSGSDTQYF	TGTGCCAGAACTAGCGGGAGTGATACGCAGTATTTT
TRBJ2-5	-	TRBV5-1	-	CASSLEGTAGFQETQYF	TGCGCCAGCAGCTTGGAAGGGACGGCGGGATTCCAAGAGACCCAGTACTTC
TRBJ1-1	-	TRBV5-1	-	CASSQGRDMNTEAFF	TGCGCCAGCAGCCAGGGCAGGGACATGAACACTGAAGCTTTCTTT
TRBJ2-1	-	TRBV18	-	CASSPTASSYNEQFF	TGTGCCAGCTCACCAACGGCCTCCTCCTACAATGAGCAGTTCTTC
TRBJ2-2	-	TRBV5-5	many	CASSLGPELFF	TGTGCCAGCAGCTTGGGCCCGGAGCTGTTTTTT
TRBJ2-5	-	TRBV29-1	many	CSVEGGRETQYF	TGCAGCGTTGAAGGGGGACGGGAGACCCAGTACTTC
TRBJ2-6	-	TRBV6-5	-	CASSLGILGANVLTF	TGTGCCAGCAGTCTCGGGATACTTGGGGCCAACGTCCTGACTTTC
TRBJ1-1	-	TRBV7-2	-	CASSLLTEAFF	TGTGCCAGCAGCTTACTCACTGAAGCTTTCTTT
TRBJ1-2	-	TRBV30	-	CAWSVSGYGYTF	TGTGCCTGGAGTGTATCAGGCTATGGCTACACCTTC
TRBJ2-1	TRBD2	TRBV4-2	-	CASSQAGAGGNEQFF	TGTGCCAGCAGCCAAGCAGGAGCGGGAGGCAATGAGCAGTTCTTC
TRBJ2-7	TRBD2	TRBV20-1	-	CSALTSGVSYEQYF	TGCAGTGCTTTGACTAGCGGGGTCTCCTACGAGCAGTACTTC
TRBJ2-7	-	TRBV24-1	-	CATSDLGDPYGEQYF	TGTGCCACCAGTGATCTCGGGGACCCCTATGGTGAGCAGTACTTC
TRBJ1-2	TRBD1	TRBV10-3	-	CATQQGPYGYTF	TGTGCCACCCAACAGGGGCCCTATGGCTACACCTTC
TRBJ2-1	TRBD2	TRBV5-4	-	CASSLLAGRINEQFF	TGTGCCAGCAGCCTACTAGCGGGGCGGATCAATGAGCAGTTCTTC
TRBJ2-7	-	TRBV3-1	few	CASSHLSGYEQYF	TGTGCCAGCAGCCACCTGTCGGGCTACGAGCAGTACTTC